A single sample gave rise to the 12 T cell receptor beta chains below, sequenced in a study of CD8+ T cells in alopecia areata. Sequencing used cDNA as its template, made by extracting RNA and reverse transcribing it. Data came from immunoSEQ multiplex PCR; TCRdb stores just in-frame clones and leaves some out. The data contain around 140,000 clones, approximately 45% of them seen just once; the ten biggest clones take up approximately 6.8%. The sequencing sample was made of CD4+ T cells sorted from blood. The receptor set was obtained from a human donor with alopecia areata.

This chain uses TRBV30 with TRBJ2-1; maybe TRBD2 (5 bases). This CDR3 comprises 13 residues. V was shortened by 2 bases and J by 5 bases, with 10 bases between the two germline ends. Germline lookup yields CDR1 GTSNPN and CDR2 SVGIG (reference sequence). This chain's CDR3 is CAWSKRKDNEQFF. The CDR3 region has the DNA TGTGCCTGGAGTAAGCGGAAAGACAATGAGCAGTTCTTC.

This clone was counted only a few times. The V call is TRBV6-6, the J call TRBJ2-7; D is ambiguous. In germline, CDR1 is MNHNY, CDR2 SVGAGI (reference sequence). The CDR3 has 11 amino acids. V lost 4 bases and J 4 bases, leaving 5 bases between the germline ends. CDR3 nucleotides: TGTGCCAGCAGTTCGGAGTACGAGCAGTACTTC. This codes for CASSSEYEQYF.

The rearrangement joins TRBV2 to TRBJ2-3; TRBD1 agrees at 8 bases. Germline assignment: CDR1 SNHLY and CDR2 FYNNEI. The CDR3 is made up of 14 amino acids. The V gene end was trimmed by 7 bases and the J gene end by 5 bases; junction bases not matched to a gene: 8. In nucleotides, the CDR3 is TGTGCCAGCATGTACAGGGGGTCGGGAGATACGCAGTATTTT. This sequence encodes CASMYRGSGDTQYF.

This clone turned up a few times. The chain has TRBV29-1 and TRBJ2-1, with 11 positions matching TRBD2. CDR3 size: 15 residues. Germline V CDR1 and CDR2: SQVTM, ANQGSEA. V shed 4 bases, J shed 9 bases, and the junction held 11 bases outside the gene matches. The CDR3 here is CSVGLLAGGFGEQFF. The CDR3 DNA sequence: TGCAGCGTTGGGCTTCTAGCGGGAGGTTTTGGTGAGCAGTTCTTC.

The chain carries TRBV6-5 and TRBJ2-7, with D unresolved. Per germline, CDR1 MNHEY and CDR2 SVGAGI. The CDR3 totals 13 residues. V gave up 4 bases and J gave up 6 bases, with 13 bases separating them. The CDR3 spells CASSFGGRGEQYF. DNA for the CDR3: TGTGCCAGCAGTTTCGGTGGGCGAGGCGAGCAGTACTTC.

This clone appeared a few times. This chain joins TRBV27 and TRBJ2-6, with D unclear. The ends were cut back, 6 bases at V and 8 bases at J, with 11 bases in the middle. This CDR3 is 13 amino acids long. Germline V CDR1 and CDR2: MNHEY, SMNVEV (reference sequence). CDR3 loop: CASRPDGSNVLTF. For the CDR3, the DNA is TGTGCCAGCAGACCGGACGGGTCCAACGTCCTGACTTTC.

This chain uses TRBV29-1 with TRBJ2-2; 7 bases are shared with TRBD1. The CDR3 consists of 14 residues. Per germline, CDR1 SQVTM and CDR2 ANQGSEA. The ends lost 7 bases at V and 2 bases at J; junction bases unmatched: 7. CDR3 sequence reads: CSAWDSVNTGELFF. Written as DNA, the CDR3 is TGCAGCGCTTGGGACAGCGTAAACACCGGGGAGCTGTTTTTT.

This clone has a handful of counts. The chain joins TRBV30 to TRBJ2-5, with TRBD1 as a possible D gene (6 bases). This CDR3 has 14 residues. Trimming cost V 1 base and J 5 bases, with 14 bases left between them. Germline V CDR1 and CDR2: GTSNPN, SVGIG (reference sequence). The CDR3 is CAWSGANREETQYF. The CDR3 nucleotides read TGTGCCTGGAGTGGGGCCAACAGGGAGGAGACCCAGTACTTC. The variable domain in full, completed from reference TRBV30 and TRBJ2-5, reads SQTIHQWPATLVQPVGSPLSLECTVEGTSNPNLYWYRQAAGRGLQLLFYSVGIGQISSEVPQNLSASRPQDRQFILSSKKLLLSDSGFYLCAWSGANREETQYFGPGTRLLVL.

This chain uses TRBV7-8 with TRBJ2-1; TRBD2 aligns across 12 bases. CDR1 and CDR2 from the germline V gene are SGHVS and FQNEAQ. Trimming removed 4 bases from V and 1 base from J; junction bases left unmatched: 2. The length of the CDR3 is 16 residues. The CDR3 region has the DNA TGTGCCAGCAGCTCCGGGACTAGCGGGTCCTACAATGAGCAGTTCTTC. As protein: CASSSGTSGSYNEQFF.

This chain joins TRBV6-5 and TRBJ1-1; no definite D call. Germline assignment: CDR1 MNHEY and CDR2 SVGAGI. Trimming took off 7 bases at V and 4 bases at J, with 10 bases between the two ends. The CDR3 loop spans 12 amino acids. In DNA form, the CDR3 reads TGTGCCAGCAATAACGGGCTCACTGAAGCTTTCTTT. It yields the protein CASNNGLTEAFF.

This clone occurred a few times. This chain links TRBV29-1 with TRBJ2-5, with 7 bases fitting TRBD1. Germline trimming cut 0 bases from V and 4 bases from J; bases unmatched to any gene: 5. The length of the CDR3 is 14 residues. Germline V gene lookup returns CDR1 SQVTM and CDR2 ANQGSEA. Here the CDR3 reads CSVEDRGQRETQYF. The CDR3 DNA follows: TGCAGCGTTGAAGATAGGGGACAGCGAGAGACCCAGTACTTC.

This chain uses TRBV11-2 with TRBJ1-2; the D is unclear. Deletions cut 4 bases from V and 4 bases from J, with 10 bases between. In germline, CDR1 is SGHAT, CDR2 FQNNGV. The CDR3 runs to 13 residues. The CDR3 is CASSSIPGYGYTF. As DNA, the CDR3 is TGTGCCAGCAGCTCGATTCCGGGCTATGGCTACACCTTC.